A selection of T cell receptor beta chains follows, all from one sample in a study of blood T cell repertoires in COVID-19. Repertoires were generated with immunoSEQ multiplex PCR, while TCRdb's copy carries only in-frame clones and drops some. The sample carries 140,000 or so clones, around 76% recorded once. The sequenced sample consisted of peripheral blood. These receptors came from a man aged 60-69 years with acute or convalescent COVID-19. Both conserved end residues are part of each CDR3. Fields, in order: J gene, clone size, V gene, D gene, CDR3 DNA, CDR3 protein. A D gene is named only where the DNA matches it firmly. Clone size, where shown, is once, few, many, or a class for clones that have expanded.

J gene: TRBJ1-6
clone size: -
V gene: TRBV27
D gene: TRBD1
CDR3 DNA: TGTGCCAGCAGTTCCGGGGACAGCGAATATAATTCACCCCTCCACTTT
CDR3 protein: CASSSGDSEYNSPLHF

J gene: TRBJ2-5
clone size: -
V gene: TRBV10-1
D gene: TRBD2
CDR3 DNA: TGCGCCAGCAGTGATCTAGCGGGAACCCAAGAGACCCAGTACTTC
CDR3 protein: CASSDLAGTQETQYF

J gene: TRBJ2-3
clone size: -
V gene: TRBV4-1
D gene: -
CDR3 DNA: TGCGCCAGCAGCCAAGAATCCGTGCAGGGGAGTGCTTGGGCCACAGATACGCAGTATTTT
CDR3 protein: CASSQESVQGSAWATDTQYF

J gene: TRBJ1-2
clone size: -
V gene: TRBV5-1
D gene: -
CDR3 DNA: TGCGCCAGCAGCTTGGGGGGAGCTAACTATGGCTACACCTTC
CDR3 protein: CASSLGGANYGYTF

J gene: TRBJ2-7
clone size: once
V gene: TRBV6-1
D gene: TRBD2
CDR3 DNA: TGTGCCAGCAGTGAAGGGGGACTAGCGGGAGGGCTCCACGAGCAGTACTTC
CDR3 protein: CASSEGGLAGGLHEQYF

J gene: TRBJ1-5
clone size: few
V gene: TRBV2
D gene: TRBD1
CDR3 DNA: TGTGCCAGCAGAGGAAGAATGCCGTTTAATGGTCTAAGGGGGCGCGGCAATCAGCCCCAGCATTTT
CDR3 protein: CASRGRMPFNGLRGRGNQPQHF

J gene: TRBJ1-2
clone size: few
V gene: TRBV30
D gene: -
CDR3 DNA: TGTGCCTGGTCTGTGGGGGAGGGCTATGGCTACACCTTC
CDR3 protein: CAWSVGEGYGYTF

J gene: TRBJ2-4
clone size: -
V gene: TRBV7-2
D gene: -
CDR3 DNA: TGTGCCAGCAGCTTTAAGCGAAAAAACATTCAGTACTTC
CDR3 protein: CASSFKRKNIQYF

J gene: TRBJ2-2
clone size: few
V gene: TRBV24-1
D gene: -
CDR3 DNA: TGTGCCACCAGTGATCCGGACACAAACACCGGGGAGCTGTTTTTT
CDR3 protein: CATSDPDTNTGELFF

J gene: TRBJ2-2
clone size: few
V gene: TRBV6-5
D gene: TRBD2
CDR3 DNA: TGTGCCAGCAGTTCAGCGGGAGAGGGGACCGGGGAGCTGTTTTTT
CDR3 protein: CASSSAGEGTGELFF

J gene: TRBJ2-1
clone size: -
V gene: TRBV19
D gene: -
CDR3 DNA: TGTGCCAGTACCCTGGACAGCTCCTACAATGAGCAGTTCTTC
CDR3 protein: CASTLDSSYNEQFF

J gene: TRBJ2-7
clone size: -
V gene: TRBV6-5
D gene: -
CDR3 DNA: TGTGCCAGCAGTCAGTGGTGGGGGCGCGCGGACGAGCAGTACTTC
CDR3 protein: CASSQWWGRADEQYF

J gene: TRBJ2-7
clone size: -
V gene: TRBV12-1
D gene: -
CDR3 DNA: TGTGCCAGCAGCTTTGGGGCCGGACTAGCGGGAGTGGGGGAGCAGTACTTC
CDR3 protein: CASSFGAGLAGVGEQYF

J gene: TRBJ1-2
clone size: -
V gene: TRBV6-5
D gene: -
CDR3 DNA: TGTGCCAGCAGTTACTCTCGGTCTGATGGCTACACCTTC
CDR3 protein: CASSYSRSDGYTF

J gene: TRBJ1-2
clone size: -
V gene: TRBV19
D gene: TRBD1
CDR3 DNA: TGTGCCAGTAGTTTCCCGGGACAGGGGAACTATGGCTACACCTTC
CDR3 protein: CASSFPGQGNYGYTF

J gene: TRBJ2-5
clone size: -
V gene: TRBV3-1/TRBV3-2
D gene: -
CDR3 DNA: TGTGCCAGCAGCCAAGGGGCGGGATCGTACCAAGAGACCCAGTACTTC
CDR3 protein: CASSQGAGSYQETQYF

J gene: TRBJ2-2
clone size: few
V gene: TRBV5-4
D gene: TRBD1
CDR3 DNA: TGTGCCAGCAGCTTGGGCCAGGGCCGGACAGGGTACACCGGGGAGCTGTTTTTT
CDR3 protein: CASSLGQGRTGYTGELFF

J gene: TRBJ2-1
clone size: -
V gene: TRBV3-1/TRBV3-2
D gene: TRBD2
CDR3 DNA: TGTGCCAGCAGCTCTAGCGGGATTCTTCAGTTCTTC
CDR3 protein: CASSSSGILQFF

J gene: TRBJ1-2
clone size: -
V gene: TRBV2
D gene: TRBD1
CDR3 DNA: TGTGCCAGCAGCTTAGGACAGGGGCCCAGGGTTGGTTATGGCTACACCTTC
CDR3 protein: CASSLGQGPRVGYGYTF

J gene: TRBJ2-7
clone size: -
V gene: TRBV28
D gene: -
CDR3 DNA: TGTGCCAGCAGTCTGTTCGCCCAGTACGAGCAGTACTTC
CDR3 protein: CASSLFAQYEQYF

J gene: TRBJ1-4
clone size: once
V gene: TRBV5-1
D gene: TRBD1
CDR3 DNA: TGCGCCAGCAGCCCCGACAGGGCAACTAATGAAAAACTGTTTTTT
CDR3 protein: CASSPDRATNEKLFF

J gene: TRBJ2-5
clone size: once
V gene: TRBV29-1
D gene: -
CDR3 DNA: TGCAGCGTTGGCCAGACAGAACAAGAGACCCAGTACTTC
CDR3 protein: CSVGQTEQETQYF

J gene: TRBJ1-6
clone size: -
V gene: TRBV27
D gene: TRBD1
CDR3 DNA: TGTGCCAGCAGTCTGAGGACAGGGGAGTATAATTCACCCCTCCACTTT
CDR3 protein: CASSLRTGEYNSPLHF

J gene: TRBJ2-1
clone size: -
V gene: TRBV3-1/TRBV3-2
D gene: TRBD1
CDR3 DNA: TGTGCCAGCAGCCAAGTCTGGGACAGGGTCTACAATGAGCAGTTCTTC
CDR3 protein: CASSQVWDRVYNEQFF

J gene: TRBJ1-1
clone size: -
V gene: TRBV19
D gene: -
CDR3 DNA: TGTGCCAGTGCTCTGAAAGGGCGCGCTGGGCCACAGCGGGCTGAAGCTTTCTTT
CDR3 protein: CASALKGRAGPQRAEAFF

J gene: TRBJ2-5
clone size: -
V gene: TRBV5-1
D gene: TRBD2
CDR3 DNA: TGCGCCAGCAGCGCTAGCGGGGAGGCCCGTGAGACCCAGTACTTC
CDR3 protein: CASSASGEARETQYF

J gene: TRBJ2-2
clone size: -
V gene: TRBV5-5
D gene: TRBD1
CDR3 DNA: TGTGCCAGCAGCCCGCCCGGGACAGGGGGGGCCGGGGAGCTGTTTTTT
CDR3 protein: CASSPPGTGGAGELFF